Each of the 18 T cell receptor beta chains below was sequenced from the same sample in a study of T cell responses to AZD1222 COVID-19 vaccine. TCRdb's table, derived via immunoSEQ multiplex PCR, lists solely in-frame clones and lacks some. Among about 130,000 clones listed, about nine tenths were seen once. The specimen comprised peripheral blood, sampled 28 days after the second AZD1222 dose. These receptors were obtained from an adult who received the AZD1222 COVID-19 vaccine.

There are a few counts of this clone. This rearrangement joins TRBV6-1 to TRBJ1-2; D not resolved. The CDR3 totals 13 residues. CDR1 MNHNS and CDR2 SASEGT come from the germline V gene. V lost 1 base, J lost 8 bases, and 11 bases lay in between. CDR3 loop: CASSEDRTRGYTF. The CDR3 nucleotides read TGTGCCAGCAGTGAAGACAGAACCCGGGGCTACACCTTC.

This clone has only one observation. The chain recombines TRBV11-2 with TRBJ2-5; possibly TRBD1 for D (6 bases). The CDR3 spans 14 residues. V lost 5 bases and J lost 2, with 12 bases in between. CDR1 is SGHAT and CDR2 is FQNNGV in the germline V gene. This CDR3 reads CASSHRVRQETQYF. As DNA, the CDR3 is TGTGCCAGCAGCCACAGGGTAAGGCAAGAGACCCAGTACTTC.

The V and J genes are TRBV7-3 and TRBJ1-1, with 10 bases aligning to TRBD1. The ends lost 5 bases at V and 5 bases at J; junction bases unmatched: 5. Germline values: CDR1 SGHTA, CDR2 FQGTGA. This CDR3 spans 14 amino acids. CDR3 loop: CASSRQGARTEAFF. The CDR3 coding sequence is TGTGCCAGCAGCCGACAGGGGGCGCGAACTGAAGCTTTCTTT.

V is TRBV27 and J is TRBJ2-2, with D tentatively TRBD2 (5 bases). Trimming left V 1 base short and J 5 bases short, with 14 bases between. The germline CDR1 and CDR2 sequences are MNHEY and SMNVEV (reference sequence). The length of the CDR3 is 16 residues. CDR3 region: CASSLFDGIRTGELFF. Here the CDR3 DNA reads TGTGCCAGCAGTTTATTTGACGGGATTCGGACCGGGGAGCTGTTTTTT.

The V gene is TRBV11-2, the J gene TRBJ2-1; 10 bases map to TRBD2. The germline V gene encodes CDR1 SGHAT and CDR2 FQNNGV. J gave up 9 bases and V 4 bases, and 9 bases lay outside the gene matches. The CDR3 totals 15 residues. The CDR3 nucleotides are TGTGCCAGCAGCTCATTAGCGGGGGGACGGGGTGAGCAGTTCTTC. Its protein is CASSSLAGGRGEQFF. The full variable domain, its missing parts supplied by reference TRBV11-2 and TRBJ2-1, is EAGVAQSPRYKIIEKRQSVAFWCNPISGHATLYWYQQILGQGPKLLIQFQNNGVVDDSQLPKDRFSAERLKGVDSTLKIQPAKLEDSAVYLCASSSLAGGRGEQFFGPGTRLTVL.

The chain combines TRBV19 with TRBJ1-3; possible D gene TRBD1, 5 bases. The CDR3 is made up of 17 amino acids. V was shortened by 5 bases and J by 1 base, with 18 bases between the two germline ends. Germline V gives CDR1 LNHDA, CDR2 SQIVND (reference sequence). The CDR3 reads CASSRSGTVPSGNTIYF. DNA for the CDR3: TGTGCCAGTAGTCGTTCCGGGACGGTGCCTTCTGGAAACACCATATATTTT.

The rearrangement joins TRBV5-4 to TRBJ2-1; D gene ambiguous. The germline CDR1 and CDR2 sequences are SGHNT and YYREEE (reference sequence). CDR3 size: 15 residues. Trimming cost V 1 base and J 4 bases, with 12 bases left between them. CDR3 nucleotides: TGTGCCAGCAGCTTGAATGGCATGGGGTACAATGAGCAGTTCTTC. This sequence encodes CASSLNGMGYNEQFF.

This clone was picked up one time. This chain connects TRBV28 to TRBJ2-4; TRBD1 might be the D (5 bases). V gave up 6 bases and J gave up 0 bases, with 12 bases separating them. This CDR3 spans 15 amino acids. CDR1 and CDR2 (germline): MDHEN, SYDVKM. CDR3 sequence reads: CASSYRRLAKNIQYF. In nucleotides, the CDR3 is TGTGCCAGCAGCTACAGGCGTCTAGCCAAAAACATTCAGTACTTC. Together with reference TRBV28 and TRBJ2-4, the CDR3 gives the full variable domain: DVKVTQSSRYLVKRTGEKVFLECVQDMDHENMFWYRQDPGLGLRLIYFSYDVKMKEKGDIPEGYSVSREKKERFSLILESASTNQTSMYLCASSYRRLAKNIQYFGAGTRLSVL.

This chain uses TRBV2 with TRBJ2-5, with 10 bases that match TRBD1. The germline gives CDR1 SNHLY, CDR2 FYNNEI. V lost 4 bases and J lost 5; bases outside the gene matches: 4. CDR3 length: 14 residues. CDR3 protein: CASSVPGQGETQYF. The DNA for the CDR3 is TGTGCCAGCAGTGTACCGGGACAGGGGGAGACCCAGTACTTC.

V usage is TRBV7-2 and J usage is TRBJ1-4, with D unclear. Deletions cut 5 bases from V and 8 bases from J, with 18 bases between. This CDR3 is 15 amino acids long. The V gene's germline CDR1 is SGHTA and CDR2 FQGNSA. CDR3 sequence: CASSPRGPLGEKLFF. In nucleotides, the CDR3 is TGTGCCAGCAGCCCTAGAGGACCGCTGGGGGAAAAACTGTTTTTT.

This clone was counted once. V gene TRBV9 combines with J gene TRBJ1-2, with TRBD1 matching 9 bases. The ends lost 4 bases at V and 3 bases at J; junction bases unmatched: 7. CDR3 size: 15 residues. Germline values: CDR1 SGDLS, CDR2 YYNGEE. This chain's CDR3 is CASSLTDRGYYGYTF. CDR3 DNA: TGTGCCAGCAGCCTAACGGACAGGGGCTACTATGGCTACACCTTC.

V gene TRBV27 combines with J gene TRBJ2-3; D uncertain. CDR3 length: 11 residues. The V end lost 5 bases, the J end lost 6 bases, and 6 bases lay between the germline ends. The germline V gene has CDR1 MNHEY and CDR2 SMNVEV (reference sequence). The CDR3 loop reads CASSVRDTQYF. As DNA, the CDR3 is TGTGCCAGCAGTGTTAGGGATACGCAGTATTTT.

This CDR3 reads CASSVGGPGQGFAGELFF. The CDR3 coding sequence is TGTGCCAGCAGCGTAGGGGGCCCCGGACAGGGCTTCGCCGGGGAGCTGTTTTTT. This chain connects TRBV9 to TRBJ2-2; 8 bases are a match to TRBD1. Germline V gene lookup returns CDR1 SGDLS and CDR2 YYNGEE. V trimming: 0 bases; J trimming: 6 bases; junction bases outside the gene matches: 13. The CDR3 is made up of 18 amino acids. The variable domain in full, completed from reference TRBV9 and TRBJ2-2, reads DSGVTQTPKHLITATGQRVTLRCSPRSGDLSVYWYQQSLDQGLQFLIQYYNGEERAKGNILERFSAQQFPDLHSELNLSSLELGDSALYFCASSVGGPGQGFAGELFFGEGSRLTVL.

CDR3 amino acids: CASSLVLSRHTDTQYF. In DNA form, the CDR3 reads TGTGCCAGCAGCTTAGTCCTCTCCCGGCACACAGATACGCAGTATTTT. The chain is built from TRBV11-2 and TRBJ2-3, with D unresolved. Germline loops: CDR1 SGHAT, CDR2 FQNNGV. The CDR3 spans 16 residues. The ends were cut back, 1 base at V and 2 bases at J, with 13 bases in the middle.

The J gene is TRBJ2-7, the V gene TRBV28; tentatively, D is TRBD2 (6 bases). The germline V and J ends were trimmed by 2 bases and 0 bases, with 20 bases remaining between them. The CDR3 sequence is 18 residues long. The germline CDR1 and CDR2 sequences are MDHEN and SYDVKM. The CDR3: CASSLRPAGTISSYEQYF. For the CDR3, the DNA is TGTGCCAGCAGTTTAAGACCAGCGGGTACAATCAGCTCCTACGAGCAGTACTTC.

Here the CDR3 DNA reads TGTGCCACCAGAGGACCGAGCCACTACGAGCAGTACTTC. It encodes CATRGPSHYEQYF. The rearrangement links TRBV15 to TRBJ2-7; the D is unclear. Per the germline V gene, CDR1 is LNHNV and CDR2 is YYDKDF (reference sequence). The V and J ends lost 6 bases and 3 bases respectively, with 12 bases between them. There are 13 residues in the CDR3.

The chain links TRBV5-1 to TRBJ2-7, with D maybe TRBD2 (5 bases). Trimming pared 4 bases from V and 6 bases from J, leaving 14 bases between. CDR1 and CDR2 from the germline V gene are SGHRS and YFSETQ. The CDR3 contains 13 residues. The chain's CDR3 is CASSPMDGSEQYF. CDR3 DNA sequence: TGCGCCAGCAGCCCCATGGATGGGAGCGAGCAGTACTTC.

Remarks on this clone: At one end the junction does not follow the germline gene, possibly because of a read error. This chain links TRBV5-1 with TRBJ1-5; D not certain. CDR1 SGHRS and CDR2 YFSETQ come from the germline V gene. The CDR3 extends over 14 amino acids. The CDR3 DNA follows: TGCGCCAGCAGCCTGGACGGTAGCGATCAGCCCCAGCATTTT. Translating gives CASSLDGSDQPQHF. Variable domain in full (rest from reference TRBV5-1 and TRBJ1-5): KAGVTQTPRYLIKTRGQQVTLSCSPISGHRSVSWYQQTPGQGLQFLFEYFSETQRNKGNFPGRFSGRQFSNSRSEMNVSTLELGDSALYLCASSLDGSDQPQHFGDGTRLSIL.